The 13 T cell receptor beta chains reported below all come from one sample, sequenced in a study of response to subunit inactivated influenza vaccine listed by TCRdb under 2018. The library was made by RT-PCR. Reads for this sample came from an Illumina HiSeq 2500. TCRdb applied fastp at Q25 and MiXCR to the public reads, then kept only in-frame beta chains. Records with the same CDR3 protein are collapsed into one entry carrying the most frequent genes and DNA. The sample table holds approximately 680,000 distinct CDR3 sequences, of which 15% to 19% were seen once. Around a tenth of the sample comes from the top ten. The material sequenced was PBMCs from blood, taken roughly 12 days after vaccination. Receptors originate from a man in his forties or fifties who received an inactivated influenza vaccine. Donor details come from another sample of the same person, matched by shared clones.

The V call is TRBV12-3 or TRBV12-4, the J call TRBJ2-1; the match to TRBD2 covers 8 bases. Losses at the gene ends were 3 bases for V and 0 bases for J; bases not matched to a gene: 4. This CDR3 is 16 amino acids long. The CDR3 protein is CASSFIAGSSYNEQFF. CDR3 in DNA: TGTGCCAGCAGTTTTATAGCGGGGAGCTCCTACAATGAGCAGTTCTTC.

The chain has TRBV7-8 and TRBJ2-5; 14 bases align to TRBD2. Germline CDR1 is SGHVS and CDR2 is FQNEAQ. This CDR3 has 16 residues. The V segment lost 4 bases and the J segment 4 bases; nucleotides outside the gene matches: 5. CDR3 nucleotide sequence: TGTGCCAGCAGCTCCGGGACTAGCGGGAGAGGAGAGACCCAGTACTTC. It codes for CASSSGTSGRGETQYF.

The chain carries TRBV7-2 and TRBJ2-7, with TRBD2 matching over 8 bases. The CDR3 has 16 residues. V gave up 5 bases and J gave up 3 bases; unmatched junction bases: 12. Germline V gene data show CDR1 as SGHTA and CDR2 as FQGNSA. This chain's CDR3 is CASSQGSSGYHYEQYF. As DNA, the CDR3 is TGTGCCAGCAGCCAGGGGTCTAGCGGGTACCACTACGAGCAGTACTTC.

Ten or more counts support this clonotype. The genes are TRBV5-1 and TRBJ2-3; D uncertain. Germline CDR1 SGHRS, CDR2 YFSETQ. CDR3 length: 14 residues. V lost 2 bases and J 4 bases, leaving 11 bases between the germline ends. The CDR3 region is CASSLHRPADTQYF. The CDR3 DNA is TGCGCCAGCAGCTTACATCGACCCGCAGATACGCAGTATTTT.

The genes are TRBV4-1 and TRBJ2-1, with D possibly called TRBD1 or TRBD2 (6 bases each). V lost 4 bases to trimming and J lost 9 bases, with 25 bases between them. The CDR3 length is 17 residues. Germline V gene sequence: CDR1 MGHRA, CDR2 YSYEKL. The CDR3 DNA sequence: TGCGCCAGCAGCCGAGGACGACCCGCCGGGGGCCGGGGTGAGCAGTTCTTC. Translation gives CASSRGRPAGGRGEQFF.

This clonotype appeared a few times. The chain joins TRBV5-1 to TRBJ1-1, with TRBD1 matching 7 bases. This CDR3 has 15 residues. The germline CDR1 and CDR2 sequences are SGHRS and YFSETQ. Trimming took 3 bases from V and 4 from J; bases not matched to a gene: 9. The CDR3 DNA reads TGCGCCAGCAGCTACTACAGGGGAAGGGGCACTGAAGCTTTCTTT. Residues: CASSYYRGRGTEAFF.

The CDR3 region is CSVEDFSGGGGTDTQYF. The CDR3 DNA reads TGCAGCGTTGAAGATTTCTCGGGAGGCGGGGGCACAGATACGCAGTATTTT. The chain carries TRBV29-1 and TRBJ2-3, with 7 bases aligning to TRBD2. This CDR3 region has 17 residues. Germline CDR1 is SQVTM and CDR2 is ANQGSEA. V shed 0 bases and J 1 base; nucleotides not matched to a gene: 10.

This clonotype was detected ten times or more. This chain uses TRBV6-5 with TRBJ2-7, with 13 bases matching TRBD2. Germline-derived CDR1 and CDR2 are MNHEY and SVGAGI. The CDR3 sequence is 18 residues long. V gave up 0 bases and J gave up 0 bases; unmatched junction bases: 5. DNA for the CDR3: TGTGCCAGCAGTTACTCGACTAGCGGGAGGCCAAGCTCCTACGAGCAGTACTTC. It codes for CASSYSTSGRPSSYEQYF.

This chain joins TRBV24-1 and TRBJ2-1, with 8 nucleotides matching TRBD1. Germline CDR1 reads KGHDR; CDR2 reads SFDVKD. V lost 3 bases, J lost 2 bases, and 5 bases stayed unmatched. This CDR3 contains 16 residues. This chain's CDR3 is CATSDLRQGPYNEQFF. The CDR3 nucleotides read TGTGCCACCAGTGATCTACGACAGGGGCCCTACAATGAGCAGTTCTTC.

The chain recombines TRBV10-3 with TRBJ2-3; D is uncertain. The V end lost 4 bases, the J end lost 2 bases, and 10 bases lay between the germline ends. Germline values: CDR1 ENHRY, CDR2 SYGVKD. This CDR3 is built from 14 residues. Here the CDR3 DNA reads TGTGCCATCAGTGTCGGGCAGGCCACAGATACGCAGTATTTT. Translation: CAISVGQATDTQYF.

This sequence joins TRBV11-3 and TRBJ2-3; 8 bases agree with TRBD2. The CDR3 contains 15 residues. V lost 5 bases and J lost 2; bases outside the gene matches: 6. The germline V gene has CDR1 SGHNT and CDR2 YENEEA. CDR3 DNA sequence: TGTGCCAGCAGCCCGGGGGGGGCCTACACAGATACGCAGTATTTT. Protein sequence: CASSPGGAYTDTQYF.

The chain combines TRBV10-3 with TRBJ2-1, with D possibly TRBD2 on 7 matching bases. The length of the CDR3 is 13 residues. Germline V gives CDR1 ENHRY, CDR2 SYGVKD. Trimming took off 3 bases at V and 6 bases at J, with 9 bases between the two ends. The CDR3 reads CAISDRGANEQFF. The CDR3 DNA follows: TGTGCCATCAGTGACCGGGGGGCCAATGAGCAGTTCTTC.

This clonotype has more than one count but fewer than ten. V gene TRBV12-3 or TRBV12-4 combines with J gene TRBJ1-5; 8 nucleotides line up with TRBD1. This CDR3 region has 15 residues. V shed 3 bases and J 2 bases; nucleotides not matched to a gene: 3. DNA for the CDR3: TGTGCCAGCAGTTTGGGACAGGCTGGCAATCAGCCCCAGCATTTT. Protein: CASSLGQAGNQPQHF.